A single sample is the source of the 8 T cell receptor beta chains below, sequenced in a study of patients and donors after allogeneic stem cell transplantation. In TCRdb, the RT-PCR reads were re-called with MiXCR into one record per CDR3 protein. The sample includes about a million distinct CDR3 sequences, approximately 18% of them seen just once. The source material was blood, either unsorted or a sorted T cell fraction (not recorded which). All receptors come from a human donor who was either an allogeneic HSCT recipient or a stem cell or donor lymphocyte infusion donor (not recorded which). It is not recorded whose cells these are; they may come from a transplant donor.

There are a few counts of this clonotype. The rearrangement links TRBV6-1 to TRBJ2-5; possibly TRBD1 for D (6 bases). The germline V gene encodes CDR1 MNHNS and CDR2 SASEGT. This CDR3 has 14 amino acids. The V and J ends lost 6 bases and 5 bases respectively, with 16 bases between them. In DNA form, the CDR3 reads TGTGCCAGCAGGTTGTGGGGGCAGGGGGAGACCCAGTACTTC. Translating it yields CASRLWGQGETQYF.

V gene TRBV6-1 combines with J gene TRBJ2-5; 8 bases are a match to TRBD2. The germline V gene has CDR1 MNHNS and CDR2 SASEGT. V lost 7 bases and J lost 4; bases outside the gene matches: 5. CDR3 length equals 13 residues. CDR3 nucleotide sequence: TGTGCCAGCAACTACGCGGGGGGAGAGACCCAGTACTTC. This translates into CASNYAGGETQYF.

The table lists this clonotype with many counts. The chain is built from TRBV12-3 or TRBV12-4 and TRBJ2-1; TRBD2 agrees at 14 bases. With 6 bases clipped from V and 3 bases from J, the junction kept 13 bases outside the gene matches. The CDR3 is 19 residues long. The chain's CDR3 is CASSEWVGTSGSIYNEQFF. The CDR3 DNA sequence: TGTGCCAGCAGCGAGTGGGTTGGGACTAGCGGGAGTATCTACAATGAGCAGTTCTTC.

This clonotype was seen repeatedly, ten times or more. The chain combines TRBV24-1 with TRBJ1-5, with TRBD1 identical over 10 bases. CDR1 and CDR2 (germline): KGHDR, SFDVKD. The length of the CDR3 is 14 residues. V shed 5 bases and J 6 bases; nucleotides not matched to a gene: 3. The CDR3 here is CATSGTGGSQPQHF. For the CDR3, the DNA is TGTGCCACCAGTGGGACAGGGGGTAGTCAGCCCCAGCATTTT.

The J gene is TRBJ1-4, the V gene TRBV9, with 9 bases lining up with TRBD1. Germline CDR1 SGDLS, CDR2 YYNGEE. CDR3 length: 15 residues. V lost 4 bases and J lost 9; bases outside the gene matches: 10. CDR3 residues: CASSYGTGKGKKLFF. CDR3 bases: TGTGCCAGCAGCTATGGGACAGGGAAAGGGAAAAAACTGTTTTTT. The full variable domain, completed using reference TRBV9 and TRBJ1-4, is DSGVTQTPKHLITATGQRVTLRCSPRSGDLSVYWYQQSLDQGLQFLIQYYNGEERAKGNILERFSAQQFPDLHSELNLSSLELGDSALYFCASSYGTGKGKKLFFGSGTQLSVL.

The chain combines TRBV9 with TRBJ1-2; 8 nucleotides match TRBD1. V shed 2 bases, J shed 10 bases, and the junction held 4 bases outside the gene matches. Germline V gene data show CDR1 as SGDLS and CDR2 as YYNGEE. The CDR3 loop spans 12 amino acids. The CDR3: CASSVGTGHYTF. The CDR3 bases are TGTGCCAGCAGCGTTGGGACAGGCCACTACACCTTC. The complete variable domain, with remaining parts taken from reference TRBV9 and TRBJ1-2, reads DSGVTQTPKHLITATGQRVTLRCSPRSGDLSVYWYQQSLDQGLQFLIQYYNGEERAKGNILERFSAQQFPDLHSELNLSSLELGDSALYFCASSVGTGHYTFGSGTRLTVV.

This chain's CDR3 is CASSPRQGLNTGELFF. For the CDR3, the DNA is TGTGCCAGCAGCCCCCGACAGGGATTAAACACCGGGGAGCTGTTTTTT. The rearrangement uses TRBV7-3 and TRBJ2-2, with 7 bases identical to TRBD1. After removal of 5 bases from V and 2 bases from J, the junction contained 8 bases not matched to a gene. In germline, CDR1 is SGHTA, CDR2 FQGTGA. The CDR3 runs to 16 residues.

In its sample, this clonotype was seen many times. This chain joins TRBV20-1 and TRBJ2-7; a weak D match, TRBD1 (5 bases). CDR1 is DFQATT, CDR2 SNEGSKA, per germline (reference sequence). The CDR3 is 14 amino acids. V dropped 5 bases and J dropped 1 base, with 15 bases sitting between them. The DNA of the CDR3 is TGCAGTGCTGTCAGACAGACTTCGTCCTACGAGCAGTACTTC. Its protein is CSAVRQTSSYEQYF.